This TCR beta chain was profiled in a study of blood T cell repertoires in COVID-19 (dated by TCRdb to 2018 to 2020). For the wider study: Collaborator samples came from the United States, Italy and Spain and covered acute and convalescent phases of COVID-19. The material from the prospective study consisted of cDNA or gDNA derived from T cells, B-cell-depleted T cells, or PBMCs. Subjects who had been exposed to COVID-19, were actively infected with it, or had recovered from it provided the deeply sampled blood TCRbeta repertoires that made up the dataset. The repertoires were released in a freely available public database meant as a resource for research on the immune response to SARS-CoV-2. The samples were drawn from the first 160 participants of the ongoing ImmuneRACE study and from 950 to 1,500 subjects provided by 6 global collaborators. The sample metadata nearly always contained a de-identified subject ID, COVID-19 status, age in years and sex. Where available, HLA class I and class II types were taken from metadata supplied by the sample provider and were not determined by assay-based typing. Study-wide conclusions, independent of this receptor: The amount of clinical and demographic metadata varied by source and participant and was provided uncurated.

As regards this clone: The antigen this receptor binds is unknown. The record has no base qualities; no much larger clone is one base away.

Collaborating institutions collected whole blood in K2EDTA tubes following their own protocols. Collaborator samples were shipped for TCRbeta analysis as frozen whole blood, isolated PBMCs, or DNA extracted from either sample type. The immunoSEQ Assay, a bias-controlled multiplex PCR, was used to amplify TCRbeta CDR3 regions from genomic DNA. The authors' pipeline ran thus. Nucleated cell counts per sample were estimated from amplification of reference gene primers within the assay. Sequence reads were collapsed and filtered to measure the absolute abundance of every unique TCRbeta CDR3 rearrangement. For each sample, productive Simpson clonality was calculated by taking the square root of Simpson's diversity index across productive rearrangements. As stored in TCRdb, this immuneACCESS dataset retains in-frame rearrangements with V and J assigned. A fraction of the clones does not appear; measured against another copy, unresolved V genes explain less than half of the discrepancy, and the remainder lacks a known reason. The DNA was the basis for D and trimming; V, J and clone size are from that table. This sample is represented by 95,000 or so clones; less than 85% of them were singletons. Of the sample, 24% falls within the top ten clones.

CDR1 LGHDT and CDR2 YNNKEL were looked up in the germline V gene (reference sequence). The CDR3, cysteine through phenylalanine, is 16 amino acids long. Only the CDR3 DNA stays, 48 bases, in frame from base 1. The germline V and J ends show losses of 4 bases and 3 bases respectively, and no gene match explains 10 bases of the junction. This receptor was identified in a human donor in a cohort sampled during active COVID-19. Sequencing used peripheral blood. This receptor chain uses TRBV3-1 (or the pseudogene TRBV3-2) and TRBJ2-3, with TRBD2 identical over 7 junction bases. The CDR3 protein sequence reads: CASSPTPGLTTDTQYF. The DNA sequence is as follows: TGTGCCAGCAGCCCGACACCGGGACTAACGACAGATACGCAGTATTTT.